One sample yielded the 11 T cell receptor beta chains listed below, sequenced in a study of identical twins. TCRdb analysed the 5' RACE reads with MiXCR anew, one entry per CDR3 protein. The profile covers fewer than 900,000 distinct CDR3 sequences, with around 21% appearing a single time and 4% to 4.5% taken by the ten largest. Separately, the same data were catalogued under a study of T cells expressing NK-cell markers.

Sequenced input: PBMCs. Receptor source: a woman between 18 and 29 years old in good health.

There are many counts of this clonotype. This CDR3 reads CASSRGPAYGYTF. In DNA form, the CDR3 reads TGTGCCAGCAGCCGAGGACCCGCCTATGGCTACACCTTC. The gene calls are TRBV3-1 and TRBJ1-2; D gene uncertain. Germline loops: CDR1 LGHDT, CDR2 YNNKEL (reference sequence). Trimming removed 4 bases at V and 4 bases at J, with 10 bases between. The CDR3 runs to 13 residues. The complete variable domain, with remaining parts taken from reference TRBV3-1 and TRBJ1-2, reads DTAVSQTPKYLVTQMGNDKSIKCEQNLGHDTMYWYKQDSKKFLKIMFSYNNKELIINETVPNRFSPKSPDKAHLNLHINSLELGDSAVYFCASSRGPAYGYTFGSGTRLTVV.

This clonotype was detected a few times. The CDR3 loop reads CSAGQLLDIQYF. In DNA form, the CDR3 reads TGCAGTGCCGGACAGTTGCTGGACATTCAGTACTTC. V gene TRBV20-1 combines with J gene TRBJ2-4; D possibly corresponds to TRBD1 (6 bases). The CDR3 has 12 residues. Germline-derived CDR1 and CDR2 are DFQATT and SNEGSKA (reference sequence). The V end was cut by 6 bases, the J end by 8 bases, with 14 bases between.

This clonotype was seen more than once but under ten times. The rearrangement uses TRBV7-2 and TRBJ2-1, with TRBD2 as a possible D gene (5 bases). Germline assignment: CDR1 SGHTA and CDR2 FQGNSA. The CDR3 loop spans 16 amino acids. V lost 3 bases and J 5 bases, leaving 17 bases between the germline ends. CDR3 in DNA: TGTGCCAGCAGCTTCCTCAGGAGGTTCGGGGACAATGAGCAGTTCTTC. Its translation is CASSFLRRFGDNEQFF.

This chain joins TRBV3-1 and TRBJ2-1, with 7 bases aligning to TRBD2. V lost 2 bases to trimming and J lost 0 bases; unmatched junction nucleotides: 7. This CDR3 has 17 amino acids. CDR1 is LGHDT, CDR2 YNNKEL, per germline (reference sequence). The DNA for the CDR3 is TGTGCCAGCAGCCAACTTGGCGGGGGAAGCTCCTACAATGAGCAGTTCTTC. Its translation: CASSQLGGGSSYNEQFF.

In this sample, this clonotype turned up a few times. This rearrangement joins TRBV5-1 to TRBJ2-1, with a tentative D call TRBD1 (6 bases). Trimming shortened V by 5 bases and J by 2 bases, and 11 bases separated the two germline ends. The germline CDR1 and CDR2 sequences are SGHRS and YFSETQ. The CDR3 sequence is 14 residues long. The CDR3 DNA follows: TGCGCCAGCAGATCTGACAGGACCTACAATGAGCAGTTCTTC. It yields the protein CASRSDRTYNEQFF.

This clonotype has more than one count but fewer than ten. J is TRBJ1-1 and V is TRBV12-3 or TRBV12-4; a possible D gene is TRBD1 (5 bases). V was cut by 5 bases and J by 5 bases, with 15 bases left in between. This CDR3 comprises 14 residues. Here the CDR3 reads CASSPAGGWTEAFF. The CDR3, as DNA: TGTGCCAGCAGTCCCGCTGGGGGGTGGACTGAAGCTTTCTTT.

The table lists this clonotype with a few counts. This chain uses TRBV6-1 with TRBJ2-3; TRBD2 matches 7 bases. CDR3 size: 16 residues. The V gene end was trimmed by 0 bases and the J gene end by 2 bases; junction bases not matched to a gene: 5. Germline values: CDR1 MNHNS, CDR2 SASEGT. The DNA of the CDR3 is TGTGCCAGCAGTGAAGCAGGACTAGTCGCCACAGATACGCAGTATTTT. Its translation is CASSEAGLVATDTQYF.

This clonotype showed up many times. V is TRBV7-9 and J is TRBJ2-3, with TRBD2 matching over 7 bases. The CDR3 extends over 16 amino acids. V shed 5 bases, J shed 6 bases, and the junction held 14 bases outside the gene matches. Germline lookup yields CDR1 SEHNR and CDR2 FQNEAQ (reference sequence). The CDR3 DNA reads as TGTGCCAGCAGCCCAATAGGGCCCCAGGGAGGGGATACGCAGTATTTT. This encodes CASSPIGPQGGDTQYF.

This clonotype was detected only once. The chain combines TRBV5-1 with TRBJ2-2; 8 bases fit TRBD2. CDR1 is SGHRS and CDR2 is YFSETQ in the germline V gene. With V trimmed by 1 base and J by 3 bases, 2 bases remained unmatched. The CDR3 runs 15 residues. The DNA for the CDR3 is TGCGCCAGCAGCTTGCCGGGGGGGGACACCGGGGAGCTGTTTTTT. The encoded protein is CASSLPGGDTGELFF.

V usage is TRBV9 and J usage is TRBJ2-5, with D unclear. CDR3 length: 14 amino acids. Germline V gives CDR1 SGDLS, CDR2 YYNGEE. With 0 bases removed from V and 1 base from J, the gap between germline ends came to 7 bases. DNA for the CDR3: TGTGCCAGCAGCGTAGCCCCCGTCCAAGAGACCCAGTACTTC. Amino acid sequence: CASSVAPVQETQYF.

CDR3 sequence reads: CAINKGTEAFF. DNA for the CDR3: TGTGCCATTAACAAGGGCACTGAAGCTTTCTTT. The chain carries TRBV10-3 and TRBJ1-1; D remains ambiguous. There are 11 residues in the CDR3. From germline, CDR1 is ENHRY and CDR2 SYGVKD. Trimming pared 9 bases from V and 4 bases from J, leaving 9 bases between.